This T cell receptor beta chain was identified during a study of siplizumab effects on memory and regulatory T cells. The germline V and J ends were trimmed by 2 bases and 8 bases, with 15 bases remaining between them. In germline, CDR1 is SGHTA, CDR2 FQGNSA. The CDR3 contains 14 residues. The method was immunoSEQ multiplex PCR; TCRdb's version includes in-frame clones alone and lacks a portion of them. The sample has about 100,000 clones; about 91% are singletons. To note about this clone: What it recognizes is unknown.

Findings of the study overall: Siplizumab conditions gave an average of 68.8% Treg-derived mappable alloreactive CD4+ clones, versus around 30% for controls. Solely a minor proportion of alloreactive clones could be assigned to unstimulated subsets. Apparently more diverse than memory cells, naive T cells also seemed major alloresponse contributors.

This TCR was recovered from a human donor in good health. The gene calls are TRBV7-2 and TRBJ1-2; D may be TRBD1 (5 bases). Sequencing input: Tregs sorted from blood. The chain's CDR3 is CASSLTAAGDGYTF. The CDR3 DNA sequence: TGTGCCAGCAGCTTAACGGCCGCCGGGGACGGCTACACCTTC.